This entry concerns a single T cell receptor (beta chain). This sample is drawn from a study of OX40 agonist ivuxolimab in advanced cancers. V trimming: 5 bases; J trimming: 5 bases; junction bases outside the gene matches: 5. The germline CDR1 and CDR2 sequences are LNHDA and SQIVND (reference sequence). CDR3 length equals 13 residues. Clones were sequenced by immunoSEQ multiplex PCR, and TCRdb holds only the in-frame ones, with some missing. The table has about 69,000 clones, approximately 90% seen once. The TCR was taken from an adult with an advanced solid tumor such as melanoma, head and neck, liver or kidney cancer. This sequence joins TRBV19 and TRBJ2-7; TRBD2 aligns across 8 bases. The sequences come from CD4+ or CD8+ T cells sorted from blood, collected in a trial of the OX40 agonist ivuxolimab. The CDR3 nucleotides read TGTGCCAGTAGTTTTAGCGGGACCCACGAGCAGTACTTC. This translates into CASSFSGTHEQYF.